The clone carrying this T cell receptor (beta chain) was detected many times. The antigen is unknown. Time point specified: sample taken at primary tumor resection. Donors were 72 untreated early-stage non-small cell lung cancer patients. Tumor, nontumor lung or frozen PBMC supplied whole RNA, sequenced without sorting. Germline CDR1 and CDR2: SGHTA and FQGNSA. This CDR3 is 15 amino acids long. Trimming removed 4 bases at V and 7 bases at J, with 17 bases between. This specimen belongs to a study of spatial heterogeneity in lung cancer. The presence of a unique molecular identifier marked each TCR cDNA molecule. TCRdb ran MiXCR on the 5' RACE reads and lists one entry per CDR3 protein. The sample carries tens of thousands of distinct CDR3 sequences, roughly 6.5% recorded once. The study, taken as a whole, reports: Ubiquitous expanded tumor TCRs were seen in blood more at resection than at follow-up.

This TCR was recovered from a female donor with early-stage non-small cell lung cancer. The specimen comprised PBMCs, sampled at surgery. The V and J genes are TRBV7-2 and TRBJ1-5; perhaps TRBD1 as D (5 bases). The CDR3 region has the DNA TGTGCCAGCAGCTACGATGGGGGGTTTTACCAGCCCCAGCATTTT. Its translation is CASSYDGGFYQPQHF.